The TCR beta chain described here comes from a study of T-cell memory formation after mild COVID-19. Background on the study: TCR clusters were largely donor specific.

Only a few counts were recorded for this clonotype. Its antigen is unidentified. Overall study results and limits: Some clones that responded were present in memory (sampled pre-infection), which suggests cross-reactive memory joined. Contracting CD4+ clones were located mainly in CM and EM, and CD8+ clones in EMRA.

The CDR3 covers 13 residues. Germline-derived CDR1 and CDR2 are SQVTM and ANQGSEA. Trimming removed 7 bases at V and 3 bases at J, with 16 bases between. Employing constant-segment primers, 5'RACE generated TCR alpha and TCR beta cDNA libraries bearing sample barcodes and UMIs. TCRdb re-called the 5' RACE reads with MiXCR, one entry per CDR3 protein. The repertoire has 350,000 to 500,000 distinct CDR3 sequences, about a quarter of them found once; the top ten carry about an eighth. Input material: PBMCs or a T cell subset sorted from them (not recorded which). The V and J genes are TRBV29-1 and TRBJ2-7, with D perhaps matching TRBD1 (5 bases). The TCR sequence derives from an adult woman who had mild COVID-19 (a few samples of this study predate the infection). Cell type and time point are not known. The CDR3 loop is CSADGATNYEQYF. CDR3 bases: TGCAGCGCCGATGGGGCGACCAACTACGAGCAGTACTTC.